A selection of T cell receptor beta chains follows, all from one sample in a study of cytomegalovirus exposure and HLA in healthy donors. The table came from immunoSEQ multiplex PCR; TCRdb's copy has only in-frame clones and leaves some out. This sample's table reports over 35,000 clones. The material sequenced was PBMCs. These receptors all come from a woman under 40 in good health and CMV-seronegative. The CDR3 runs from the conserved cysteine through the conserved F or W. D genes are given only for firm matches.

len	v_gene	d_gene	j_gene	CDR3nt	CDR3aa
16	TRBV28	TRBD1	TRBJ1-5	TGTGCCAGCAGTTCCCCGGGACAGGGAGGCAATCAGCCCCAGCATTTT	CASSSPGQGGNQPQHF
15	TRBV5-8	TRBD2	TRBJ2-1	TGTGCCAGCAGCTTAACTAGCGGTTCCTACAATGAGCAGTTCTTC	CASSLTSGSYNEQFF
15	TRBV30	TRBD2	TRBJ2-7	TGTGCCTGGAGCGCGGGACTAGCGGCTTCCTACGAGCAGTACTTC	CAWSAGLAASYEQYF
14	TRBV5-5	TRBD1	TRBJ2-7	TGTGCCAGCAGCTGGACCAAGGGGACAGGCGAGCAGTACTTC	CASSWTKGTGEQYF
16	TRBV25-1	TRBD1	TRBJ1-2	TGTGCCAGCAGTCCGGGACAGGGTTTCTATTTCGATGGCTACACCTTC	CASSPGQGFYFDGYTF
17	TRBV30	.	TRBJ2-5	TGTGCCTGGAGAAGCAAACGGGGAGGAGTGCTTACGGAGACCCAGTACTTC	CAWRSKRGGVLTETQYF
14	TRBV19	.	TRBJ1-5	TGTGCCAGTAGTATTTTCGAGAGCAATCAGCCCCAGCATTTT	CASSIFESNQPQHF
15	TRBV9	.	TRBJ2-5	TGTGCCAGCAGCGTAGTTGGCGGGGCGGGGGAGACCCAGTACTTC	CASSVVGGAGETQYF
13	TRBV29-1	TRBD2	TRBJ2-3	TGCAGCGGGAGGGGCGGGAGGAGGGATACGCAGTATTTT	CSGRGGRRDTQYF
13	TRBV6-5	.	TRBJ2-1	TGTGCCAGCGGCCTAAGAGGCCTCAATGAGCAGTTCTTC	CASGLRGLNEQFF
13	TRBV30	.	TRBJ2-7	TGTGCCTGGAGTGGAAGCGGAAAGTACGAGCAGTACTTC	CAWSGSGKYEQYF
15	TRBV28	.	TRBJ2-7	TGTGCCAGCAGTTTTAGAGGAGGGGAACCTACGGGGCAGTACTTC	CASSFRGGEPTGQYF
14	TRBV6-5	TRBD1	TRBJ1-1	TGTGCCAGCACCGGCAGGGGGTCGAACACTGAAGCTTTCTTT	CASTGRGSNTEAFF
17	TRBV4-1	TRBD2	TRBJ2-7	TGCGCCAGCAGCCAAGCGGGGACTAGCGGGCGGCCCTACGAGCAGTACTTC	CASSQAGTSGRPYEQYF
13	TRBV2	TRBD1	TRBJ2-7	TGTGCCAGCAATGTTGGACAGGCCTACGAGCAGTACTTC	CASNVGQAYEQYF
14	TRBV28	.	TRBJ2-7	TGTGCCAGCAGCGTCCCCAGGGCCCCCTACGAGCAGTACTTC	CASSVPRAPYEQYF
15	TRBV9	.	TRBJ1-5	TGTGCCAGCAGCGTAGGGGGAGTGAGCAATCAGCCCCAGCATTTT	CASSVGGVSNQPQHF
15	TRBV6-5	.	TRBJ2-6	TGTGCCAGCAGTTTACAGGGTCCTGGGGCCAACGTCCTGACTTTC	CASSLQGPGANVLTF
16	TRBV5-1	TRBD1	TRBJ2-2	TGCGCCAGCAGCCCCCTGGACAGGGCTCCCACCGGGGAGCTGTTTTTT	CASSPLDRAPTGELFF
13	TRBV27	.	TRBJ2-7	TGTGCCAGCAGTCTAGGGAGGACATACGAGCAGTACTTC	CASSLGRTYEQYF
15	TRBV6-5	.	TRBJ2-7	TGTGCCAGCAGTTACGCAGGGACAACTTCCTACGAGCAGTACTTC	CASSYAGTTSYEQYF
13	TRBV6-6	.	TRBJ1-2	TGTGCCACCAATCCGCCGGGGGGAGGGGGCTACACCTTC	CATNPPGGGGYTF
11	TRBV29-1	.	TRBJ1-1	TGCAGCGTTGAAGATGTACAGGAAGCTTTCTTT	CSVEDVQEAFF
14	TRBV5-1	TRBD1	TRBJ1-2	TGCGCCAGCAACCAGGGGGCTAGTCATAATGGCTACACCTTC	CASNQGASHNGYTF
17	TRBV7-9	.	TRBJ2-6	TGTGCCAGCAGCTTTGTCCGTACAAGCTCTGGGGCCAACGTCCTGACTTTC	CASSFVRTSSGANVLTF
17	TRBV5-8	.	TRBJ1-5	TGTGCCAGCAGGGCCCCCTCCACCGGGGGTAGCAATCAGCCCCAGCATTTT	CASRAPSTGGSNQPQHF
13	TRBV5-1	.	TRBJ2-7	TGCGCCAGCAGCCGTAGCGCATCCTACGAGCAGTACTTC	CASSRSASYEQYF
15	TRBV11-3	.	TRBJ2-1	TGTGCCAGCAGCCTAAGGGGGACCGGTGGGAATGAGCAGTTCTTC	CASSLRGTGGNEQFF
14	TRBV5-1	.	TRBJ2-7	TGCGCCAGCAGCTGGGGCGGGTTGGACAGCGAGCAGTACTTC	CASSWGGLDSEQYF
13	TRBV2	.	TRBJ2-5	TGTGCCAGCAGGGTCCAGACACAAGAGACCCAGTACTTC	CASRVQTQETQYF
15	TRBV30	TRBD2	TRBJ2-5	TGTGCCTGGAGTATTGTACTAGCGGGAGTCGAGACCCAGTACTTC	CAWSIVLAGVETQYF
17	TRBV2	.	TRBJ2-1	TGTGCCAGCAGTAAACTAGCCGGGGGAAGCTCCTACAATGAGCAGTTCTTC	CASSKLAGGSSYNEQFF
14	TRBV2	TRBD1	TRBJ1-2	TGTGCCAGCAGTGCGACAGGGAGGAACTATGGCTACACCTTC	CASSATGRNYGYTF
15	TRBV25-1	TRBD1	TRBJ2-7	TGTGCCAGCAGTGATCCGGGACAGGGAGGCTACGAGCAGTACTTC	CASSDPGQGGYEQYF
16	TRBV9	TRBD1	TRBJ2-3	TGTGCCAGCAGCGTAGCTGGGACAGGGGACACAGATACGCAGTATTTT	CASSVAGTGDTDTQYF
14	TRBV7-9	.	TRBJ1-1	TGTGCCAGCAGCCCAGGAGGGTCGAACACTGAAGCTTTCTTT	CASSPGGSNTEAFF
16	TRBV7-2	.	TRBJ2-1	TGTGCCAGCAGCTTAGCGGGCCTCAGCTCCTACAATGAGCAGTTCTTC	CASSLAGLSSYNEQFF